This record concerns one TCR beta chain sequence. This record belongs to a study of blood T cells in healthy people across ages. The CDR3 is 16 amino acids. Germline V gene data show CDR1 as KGHSH and CDR2 as LQKENI. Between the trimmed V and J ends, which lost 3 bases and 0 bases, there was a span of 13 bases. A second 7 to 11 cycle PCR used barcoded and J-beta primers. Each CDR3 protein gets one entry after TCRdb re-called the 5' RACE reads with MiXCR. There are around 650,000 distinct CDR3 sequences in the sample; around 32% occur only once, and 15% lies in the top ten. No fewer than 5.5 micrograms of total RNA were isolated from every sample.

The sample taken for sequencing was blood. J is TRBJ2-3 and V is TRBV18; D is ambiguous. The clonotype comes from a woman over 75 in good health. CDR3 amino acids: CASSPQQVASTDTQYF. The CDR3 coding sequence is TGTGCCAGCTCACCCCAACAAGTCGCCAGCACAGATACGCAGTATTTT.